This paragraph reports one TCR beta chain. The entry originates in a study of blood T cell repertoires in COVID-19. The assay was immunoSEQ multiplex PCR, and TCRdb's table has in-frame clones only and misses some. This table holds some 74,000 clones, 60% to 80% found once. The V end was cut by 7 bases, the J end by 6 bases, with 11 bases between. Germline CDR1 SNHLY, CDR2 FYNNEI. The CDR3 runs 12 residues. This receptor was identified in a man in his 70s with active or convalescent COVID-19. Sequenced material: peripheral blood. V is TRBV2 and J is TRBJ2-3, with D perhaps TRBD2 (5 bases). CDR3 nucleotide sequence: TGTGCCAGCACCTTAACTAGGGATACGCAGTATTTT. It specifies CASTLTRDTQYF.